Sequencing of this T cell receptor beta chain was carried out in a study of cytomegalovirus exposure and HLA in healthy donors. Trimming took 8 bases from V and 0 from J, leaving 11 bases between them. This CDR3 comprises 14 residues. Germline V gene sequence: CDR1 SNHLY, CDR2 FYNNEI. Findings of the study overall: Most TCR sequences were uncommon, yet certain public TCRs appeared in many donors. A subsequent analysis found that TCR clusters from the first cohort also tended to co-occur in the approximately 120 validation repertoires, with roughly 95% of cluster scores above 0. A few CMV-associated chains were confirmed in vitro to be specific for CMV antigens.

Turning to this clone: Antigen unknown.

Produced via immunoSEQ multiplex PCR; TCRdb's table is partial and in-frame only. The table shows fewer than 250,000 clones, with approximately 88% occurring only once. The origin of this receptor is a woman in her 30s in good health and CMV-seropositive. The source material was PBMCs. The V and J genes are TRBV2 and TRBJ2-1; D remains unclear. In nucleotides, the CDR3 is TGTGCCAGCGAAAGGCTTAGCTCCTACAATGAGCAGTTCTTC. This sequence encodes CASERLSSYNEQFF.